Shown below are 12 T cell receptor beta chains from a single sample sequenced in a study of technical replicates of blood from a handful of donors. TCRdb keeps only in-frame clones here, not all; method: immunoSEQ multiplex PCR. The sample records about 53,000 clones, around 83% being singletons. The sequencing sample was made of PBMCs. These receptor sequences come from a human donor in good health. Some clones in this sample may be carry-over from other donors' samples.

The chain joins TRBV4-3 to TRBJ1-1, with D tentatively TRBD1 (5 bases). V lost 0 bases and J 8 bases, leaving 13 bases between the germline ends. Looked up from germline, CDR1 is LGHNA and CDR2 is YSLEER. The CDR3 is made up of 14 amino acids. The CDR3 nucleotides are TGCGCCAGCAGCCAAGAAAGCAGGAGGGGAGAAGCTTTCTTT. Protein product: CASSQESRRGEAFF.

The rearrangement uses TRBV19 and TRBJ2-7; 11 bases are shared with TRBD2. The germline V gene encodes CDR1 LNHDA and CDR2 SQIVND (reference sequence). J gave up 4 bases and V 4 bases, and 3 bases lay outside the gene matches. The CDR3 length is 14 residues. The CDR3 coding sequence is TGTGCCAGTAGTACCTGGACTAGCGGGTACGAGCAGTACTTC. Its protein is CASSTWTSGYEQYF.

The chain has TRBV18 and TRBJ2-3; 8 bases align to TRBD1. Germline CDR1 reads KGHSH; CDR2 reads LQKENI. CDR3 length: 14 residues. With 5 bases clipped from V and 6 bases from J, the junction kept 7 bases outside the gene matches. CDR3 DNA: TGTGCCAGCTCATATCAGGGGGCGACGGATACGCAGTATTTT. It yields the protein CASSYQGATDTQYF.

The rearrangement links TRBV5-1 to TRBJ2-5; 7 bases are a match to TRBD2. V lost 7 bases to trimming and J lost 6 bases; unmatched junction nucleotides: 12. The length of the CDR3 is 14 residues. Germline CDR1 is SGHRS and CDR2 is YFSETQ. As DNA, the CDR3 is TGCGCCAGCTCCTCCGGGGGGTCAGATAAGACCCAGTACTTC. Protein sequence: CASSSGGSDKTQYF.

CDR3 region: CASSYYGTGHSPLHF. CDR3 nucleotides: TGTGCCAGCAGTTACTATGGGACAGGTCATTCACCCCTCCACTTT. This chain connects TRBV6-5 to TRBJ1-6; TRBD1 matches 8 bases. V shed 1 base, J shed 8 bases, and the junction held 4 bases outside the gene matches. Germline lookup yields CDR1 MNHEY and CDR2 SVGAGI. The CDR3 extends over 15 amino acids.

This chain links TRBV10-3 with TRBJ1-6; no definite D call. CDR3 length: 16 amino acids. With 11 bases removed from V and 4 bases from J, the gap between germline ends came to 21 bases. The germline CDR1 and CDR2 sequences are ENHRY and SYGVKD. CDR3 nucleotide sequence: TGTGCCTCCGCGGGCCAGTCCCTCTTTTATAATTCACCCCTCCACTTT. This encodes CASAGQSLFYNSPLHF.

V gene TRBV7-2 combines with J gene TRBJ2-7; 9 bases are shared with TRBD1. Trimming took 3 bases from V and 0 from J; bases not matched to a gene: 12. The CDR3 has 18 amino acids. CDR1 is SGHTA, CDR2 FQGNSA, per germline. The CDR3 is CASSLHSMGTGSSYEQYF. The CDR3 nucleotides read TGTGCCAGCAGCTTGCATAGTATGGGGACAGGGAGCTCCTACGAGCAGTACTTC.

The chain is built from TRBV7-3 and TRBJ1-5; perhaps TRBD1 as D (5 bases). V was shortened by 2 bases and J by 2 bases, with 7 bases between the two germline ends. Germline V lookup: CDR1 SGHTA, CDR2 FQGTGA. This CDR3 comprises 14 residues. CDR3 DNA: TGTGCCAGCAGCTTAGGGGGGGGCAATCAGCCCCAGCATTTT. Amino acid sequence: CASSLGGGNQPQHF.

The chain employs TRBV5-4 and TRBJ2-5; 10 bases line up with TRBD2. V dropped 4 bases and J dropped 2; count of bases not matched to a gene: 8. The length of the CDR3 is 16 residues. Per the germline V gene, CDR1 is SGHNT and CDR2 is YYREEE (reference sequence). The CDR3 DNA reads TGTGCCAGCAGCCTTAGGATAGCGGGGGGACAAGAGACCCAGTACTTC. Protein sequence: CASSLRIAGGQETQYF.

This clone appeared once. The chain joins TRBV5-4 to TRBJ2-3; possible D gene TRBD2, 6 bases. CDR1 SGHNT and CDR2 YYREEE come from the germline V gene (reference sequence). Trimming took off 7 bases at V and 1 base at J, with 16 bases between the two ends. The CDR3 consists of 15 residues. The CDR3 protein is CASSAGASGTDTQYF. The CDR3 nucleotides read TGTGCCAGCTCGGCCGGGGCTAGCGGCACAGATACGCAGTATTTT.

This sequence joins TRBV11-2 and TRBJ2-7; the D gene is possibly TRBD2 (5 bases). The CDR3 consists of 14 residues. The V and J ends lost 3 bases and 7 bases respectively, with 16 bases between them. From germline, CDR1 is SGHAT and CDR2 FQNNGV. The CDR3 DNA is TGTGCCAGCAGCTTCCGGGAACAAGCGAGGGAGCAGTACTTC. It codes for CASSFREQAREQYF.

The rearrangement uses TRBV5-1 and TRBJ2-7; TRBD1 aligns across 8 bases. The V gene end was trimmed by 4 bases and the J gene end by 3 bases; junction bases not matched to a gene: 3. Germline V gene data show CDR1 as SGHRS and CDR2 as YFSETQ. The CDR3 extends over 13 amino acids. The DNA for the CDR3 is TGCGCCAGCAGCAACACAGGGGGCTACGAGCAGTACTTC. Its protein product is CASSNTGGYEQYF.